The 8 T cell receptor beta chains below all came from one sample that was sequenced in a study of CD8 T cells in acute hepatitis C reinfection. The time point was: naive CD8 control sorted from an acute-time-point sample. Generated by immunoSEQ multiplex PCR, the TCRdb table keeps only in-frame clones and is missing some. The sample lists approximately 40,000 clones; approximately 85% were seen once. The specimen was naive CD8+ T cells from PBMCs. The source of these receptors is a woman aged 18-35 years who spontaneously cleared hepatitis C infection.

The chain joins TRBV2 to TRBJ2-1; tentative D call: TRBD2 (5 bases). V was cut by 0 bases and J by 9 bases, with 12 bases left in between. Germline V gene data show CDR1 as SNHLY and CDR2 as FYNNEI. This CDR3 has 14 residues. CDR3 nucleotides: TGTGCCAGCAGTGAAGCGTATGGCGGGCCTGAGCAGTTCTTC. It specifies CASSEAYGGPEQFF.

The J gene is TRBJ2-1, the V gene TRBV27; 9 bases agree with TRBD2. Germline V gene data show CDR1 as MNHEY and CDR2 as SMNVEV (reference sequence). This CDR3 contains 15 residues. V was pared by 6 bases and J by 12 bases, with 15 bases of the junction left unmatched. CDR3 residues: CASRRLAEIRLGQFF. The DNA for the CDR3 is TGTGCCAGCAGAAGACTAGCGGAGATAAGATTAGGGCAGTTCTTC.

This chain links TRBV13 with TRBJ2-2; TRBD2 matches at 14 bases. This CDR3 has 17 amino acids. Germline assignment: CDR1 PRHDT and CDR2 FYEKMQ (reference sequence). V gave up 3 bases and J gave up 5 bases; unmatched junction bases: 5. The CDR3 region is CASSFQGLAGGTGELFF. CDR3 in DNA: TGTGCCAGCAGCTTTCAAGGACTAGCGGGAGGTACCGGGGAGCTGTTTTTT.

The rearrangement links TRBV27 to TRBJ1-2, with 8 bases that match TRBD1. The V segment lost 3 bases and the J segment 8 bases; nucleotides outside the gene matches: 11. The CDR3 spans 15 residues. Germline-derived CDR1 and CDR2 are MNHEY and SMNVEV (reference sequence). The CDR3 coding sequence is TGTGCCAGCAGTTTCGGGACAGGCGGCCCGGGAGGCTACACCTTC. It yields the protein CASSFGTGGPGGYTF.

This clone came up once. The chain employs TRBV5-1 and TRBJ2-7, with unresolved D. Germline V gives CDR1 SGHRS, CDR2 YFSETQ. V lost 0 bases and J 7 bases, leaving 11 bases between the germline ends. The CDR3 length is 13 residues. The CDR3 DNA reads TGCGCCAGCAGCTTGGAGGTTGTCGGAGAGCAGTACTTC. Amino acids: CASSLEVVGEQYF.

The rearrangement joins TRBV12-5 to TRBJ1-1, with D perhaps TRBD1 (5 bases). Trimming left V 6 bases short and J 11 bases short, with 28 bases between. The CDR3 has 16 amino acids. Per the germline V gene, CDR1 is LGHNT and CDR2 is FRNRAP. The CDR3 DNA sequence: TGTGCTAGTGGATGGGACGCCGGTCGAGGGGAAGATGGGGCTTTCTTT. Translated, it gives CASGWDAGRGEDGAFF. The variable domain in full, completed from reference TRBV12-5 and TRBJ1-1, reads DARVTQTPRHKVTEMGQEVTMRCQPILGHNTVFWYRQTMMQGLELLAYFRNRAPLDDSGMPKDRFSAEMPDATLATLKIQPSEPRDSAVYFCASGWDAGRGEDGAFFGQGTRLTVV.

The V call is TRBV9, the J call TRBJ2-7; either TRBD1 or TRBD2 may fit D (5 bases each). Trimming cost V 4 bases and J 2 bases, with 13 bases left between them. This CDR3 is 14 amino acids long. CDR1 and CDR2 from the germline V gene are SGDLS and YYNGEE. The CDR3 protein is CASSPPSGPYEQYF. The CDR3 DNA reads TGTGCCAGCAGCCCCCCGTCGGGGCCCTACGAGCAGTACTTC.

This chain's CDR3 is CASSWGQNNYGYTF. The DNA of the CDR3 is TGTGCCAGCAGCTGGGGACAGAATAACTATGGCTACACCTTC. V is TRBV7-9 and J is TRBJ1-2; 7 bases agree with TRBD1. Trimming removed 4 bases from V and 1 base from J; junction bases left unmatched: 3. This CDR3 has 14 amino acids. The germline CDR1 and CDR2 sequences are SEHNR and FQNEAQ (reference sequence). Full variable domain (remainder filled in from reference TRBV7-9 and TRBJ1-2): DTGVSQNPRHKITKRGQNVTFRCDPISEHNRLYWYRQTLGQGPEFLTYFQNEAQLEKSRLLSDRFSAERPKGSFSTLEIQRTEQGDSAMYLCASSWGQNNYGYTFGSGTRLTVV.